A selection of T cell receptor beta chains follows, all from one sample in a study of T cells in Graves' hyperthyroidism and ophthalmopathy. TCRdb analysed the multiplex PCR reads with MiXCR anew, one entry per CDR3 protein. The data contain some 500,000 distinct CDR3 sequences, 15% to 20% of them seen just once; the ten biggest clones take up over 25%. Sequenced input: blood. These receptors were obtained from a woman aged 25 to 39 with Graves' ophthalmopathy. CDR3s include the opening cysteine and the closing phenylalanine or tryptophan. The D gene is left open where the match is weak. Some rows have no size entry. The others give once, few or many, or a class for an expanded clone.

CDR3aa: CSARDPGGGGGGELFF; CDR3nt: TGCAGTGCTAGAGACCCCGGGGGGGGAGGTGGCGGGGAGCTTTTTTTT; abundance: -; v_gene: TRBV20-1; d_gene: TRBD2; j_gene: TRBJ2-2
CDR3aa: CASSLEVGTSEHYEQYF; CDR3nt: TGTGCCAGCAGCTTGGAGGTCGGGACTAGCGAGCACTACGAGCAGTACTTC; abundance: -; v_gene: TRBV5-5; d_gene: TRBD2; j_gene: TRBJ2-7
CDR3aa: CASRAPGTGDYEQYF; CDR3nt: TGTGCCAGCAGGGCCCCCGGGACAGGGGACTACGAGCAGTACTTC; abundance: -; v_gene: TRBV6-1; d_gene: TRBD1; j_gene: TRBJ2-7
CDR3aa: CATSDLGLSTDTQYF; CDR3nt: TGTGCCACCAGTGATTTGGGTTTGTCCACAGATACGCAGTATTTT; abundance: many; v_gene: TRBV24-1; d_gene: -; j_gene: TRBJ2-3
CDR3aa: CSAPGLESTDTQYF; CDR3nt: TGCAGTGCTCCGGGACTAGAAAGCACAGATACGCAGTATTTT; abundance: many; v_gene: TRBV20-1; d_gene: TRBD2; j_gene: TRBJ2-3
CDR3aa: CASRGSNTGELFF; CDR3nt: TGCGCCAGCAGGGGCAGTAACACCGGGGAGCTGTTTTTT; abundance: -; v_gene: TRBV10-1; d_gene: -; j_gene: TRBJ2-2
CDR3aa: CASSLPMGERYYGYTF; CDR3nt: TGTGCCAGCAGTTTACCGATGGGGGAACGATACTATGGCTACACCTTC; abundance: many; v_gene: TRBV28; d_gene: -; j_gene: TRBJ1-2
CDR3aa: CASSLLTGGADSPLHF; CDR3nt: TGTGCCAGCAGTTTATTGACAGGGGGCGCGGATTCACCCCTCCACTTT; abundance: many; v_gene: TRBV28; d_gene: TRBD1; j_gene: TRBJ1-6
CDR3aa: CAWSVHQGYTF; CDR3nt: TGTGCCTGGAGTGTACACCAGGGCTACACCTTC; abundance: many; v_gene: TRBV30; d_gene: -; j_gene: TRBJ1-2
CDR3aa: CASGGGGGYEQYF; CDR3nt: TGTGCCAGCGGGGGCGGGGGGGGCTACGAGCAGTACTTC; abundance: few; v_gene: TRBV28; d_gene: TRBD2; j_gene: TRBJ2-7
CDR3aa: CAWSTTQGAINEQFF; CDR3nt: TGTGCCTGGAGCACAACACAGGGGGCTATCAATGAGCAGTTCTTC; abundance: many; v_gene: TRBV30; d_gene: TRBD1; j_gene: TRBJ2-1
CDR3aa: CACTQGLALFTGELFF; CDR3nt: TGTGCCTGCACTCAGGGACTAGCGTTATTCACCGGGGAGCTGTTTTTT; abundance: -; v_gene: TRBV6-2/TRBV6-3; d_gene: TRBD2; j_gene: TRBJ2-2
CDR3aa: CATSRARGATNEKLFF; CDR3nt: TGTGCCACCAGCAGAGCCCGCGGTGCAACTAATGAAAAACTGTTTTTT; abundance: -; v_gene: TRBV15; d_gene: -; j_gene: TRBJ1-4
CDR3aa: CASSGGGSDEQFF; CDR3nt: TGTGCCAGCAGCGGGGGCGGGAGCGATGAGCAGTTCTTC; abundance: many; v_gene: TRBV12-3/TRBV12-4; d_gene: -; j_gene: TRBJ2-1
CDR3aa: CAISSAVAQETQYF; CDR3nt: TGTGCTATTAGTAGTGCCGTAGCGCAAGAGACCCAGTACTTC; abundance: -; v_gene: TRBV19; d_gene: -; j_gene: TRBJ2-5
CDR3aa: CASSLHRTLSGANVLTF; CDR3nt: TGTGCCAGCAGCTTGCACAGAACGCTGTCTGGGGCCAACGTCCTGACTTTC; abundance: -; v_gene: TRBV5-1; d_gene: -; j_gene: TRBJ2-6
CDR3aa: CASSLLLRLAGGDEQFF; CDR3nt: TGTGCCAGCAGCTTATTACTCCGACTAGCCGGTGGGGATGAGCAGTTCTTC; abundance: many; v_gene: TRBV7-2; d_gene: TRBD2; j_gene: TRBJ2-1
CDR3aa: CASRQGGGGTTGYTF; CDR3nt: TGTGCCAGCCGACAGGGAGGGGGGGGAACAACAGGCTACACCTTC; abundance: -; v_gene: TRBV6-1; d_gene: TRBD1; j_gene: TRBJ1-2
CDR3aa: CSATDRMSLEAFF; CDR3nt: TGCAGTGCCACCGACAGGATGTCCCTTGAAGCTTTCTTT; abundance: -; v_gene: TRBV20-1; d_gene: -; j_gene: TRBJ1-1
CDR3aa: CASSRQGGSIFSGNTIYF; CDR3nt: TGTGCCAGCAGCCGACAGGGGGGCTCGATTTTCTCTGGAAACACCATATATTTT; abundance: few; v_gene: TRBV5-5; d_gene: TRBD1; j_gene: TRBJ1-3
CDR3aa: CASGFAGADTQYF; CDR3nt: TGTGCTAGTGGTTTCGCCGGGGCGGATACGCAGTATTTT; abundance: -; v_gene: TRBV12-5; d_gene: -; j_gene: TRBJ2-3
CDR3aa: CASSLTTSGEETQYF; CDR3nt: TGTGCCAGCAGCTTAACGACTAGCGGGGAAGAGACCCAGTACTTC; abundance: many; v_gene: TRBV11-1; d_gene: TRBD2; j_gene: TRBJ2-5
CDR3aa: CASSWGGPYNEQFF; CDR3nt: TGTGCCAGCAGTTGGGGGGGACCCTACAATGAGCAGTTCTTC; abundance: many; v_gene: TRBV6-2/TRBV6-3; d_gene: TRBD2; j_gene: TRBJ2-1
CDR3aa: CASSPPGQGKAGTEAFF; CDR3nt: TGTGCCAGTAGTCCACCGGGACAGGGTAAAGCCGGGACTGAAGCTTTCTTT; abundance: -; v_gene: TRBV19; d_gene: TRBD1; j_gene: TRBJ1-1
CDR3aa: CASSLSPQGNEQYF; CDR3nt: TGTGCCAGCAGTTTATCCCCACAGGGGAACGAGCAGTACTTC; abundance: many; v_gene: TRBV28; d_gene: TRBD1; j_gene: TRBJ2-7
CDR3aa: CASSRGTSGILNEQFF; CDR3nt: TGTGCCAGCAGTAGGGGGACTAGCGGGATTCTCAATGAGCAGTTCTTC; abundance: -; v_gene: TRBV6-1; d_gene: TRBD2; j_gene: TRBJ2-1
CDR3aa: CSALENTEAFF; CDR3nt: TGCAGTGCCCTGGAGAACACTGAAGCTTTCTTT; abundance: many; v_gene: TRBV20-1; d_gene: -; j_gene: TRBJ1-1
CDR3aa: CASSIRQTNEQFF; CDR3nt: TGTGCCAGCAGTATAAGACAAACCAATGAGCAGTTCTTC; abundance: few; v_gene: TRBV28; d_gene: -; j_gene: TRBJ2-1
CDR3aa: CASSSPSSQGRFYQPQHF; CDR3nt: TGTGCCAGCAGTTCACCCTCTTCACAGGGGCGGTTTTATCAGCCCCAGCATTTT; abundance: -; v_gene: TRBV6-1; d_gene: TRBD1; j_gene: TRBJ1-5
CDR3aa: CASTPPQGRAGANVLTF; CDR3nt: TGTGCCAGTACCCCTCCCCAGGGCAGGGCTGGGGCCAACGTCCTGACTTTC; abundance: -; v_gene: TRBV19; d_gene: -; j_gene: TRBJ2-6
CDR3aa: CASSETGLSIWTQYF; CDR3nt: TGTGCCAGCAGTGAAACGGGACTGTCTATTTGGACCCAGTACTTC; abundance: many; v_gene: TRBV6-1; d_gene: -; j_gene: TRBJ2-5
CDR3aa: CATSAGVDRVFTGELFF; CDR3nt: TGTGCCACCAGTGCAGGCGTGGACAGGGTATTTACCGGGGAGCTGTTTTTT; abundance: -; v_gene: TRBV24-1; d_gene: TRBD1; j_gene: TRBJ2-2
CDR3aa: CASSLAKGGDEQFF; CDR3nt: TGTGCCAGCAGCTTAGCCAAGGGGGGGGATGAGCAGTTCTTC; abundance: many; v_gene: TRBV11-2; d_gene: -; j_gene: TRBJ2-1
CDR3aa: CASSIVGVYGYTF; CDR3nt: TGTGCCAGTAGTATAGTTGGCGTCTATGGCTACACCTTC; abundance: few; v_gene: TRBV19; d_gene: -; j_gene: TRBJ1-2
CDR3aa: CASSLRGLARGTDTQYF; CDR3nt: TGTGCCAGCAGTTTAAGGGGACTAGCGCGAGGCACAGATACGCAGTATTTT; abundance: -; v_gene: TRBV12-3/TRBV12-4; d_gene: TRBD2; j_gene: TRBJ2-3
CDR3aa: CASSLPMATKAGYEQYF; CDR3nt: TGTGCCAGCAGTCTTCCCATGGCTACCAAGGCCGGATACGAGCAGTACTTC; abundance: many; v_gene: TRBV28; d_gene: -; j_gene: TRBJ2-7
CDR3aa: CASSFTGRGASGNTIYF; CDR3nt: TGTGCCAGCAGCTTTACGGGGCGGGGGGCCTCTGGAAACACCATATATTTT; abundance: few; v_gene: TRBV7-2; d_gene: -; j_gene: TRBJ1-3
CDR3aa: CSVETGSINEQYF; CDR3nt: TGCAGCGTTGAAACAGGGAGCATCAACGAGCAGTACTTC; abundance: few; v_gene: TRBV29-1; d_gene: -; j_gene: TRBJ2-7
CDR3aa: CSARDRGDGANVLTF; CDR3nt: TGCAGTGCTAGAGATCGAGGGGACGGGGCCAACGTCCTGACTTTC; abundance: few; v_gene: TRBV20-1; d_gene: -; j_gene: TRBJ2-6
CDR3aa: CAWIYSRGYTF; CDR3nt: TGTGCCTGGATCTACTCGCGGGGCTACACCTTC; abundance: many; v_gene: TRBV30; d_gene: -; j_gene: TRBJ1-2
CDR3aa: CSAAAGAYNTEAFF; CDR3nt: TGCAGTGCTGCTGCGGGGGCTTATAACACTGAAGCTTTCTTT; abundance: -; v_gene: TRBV20-1; d_gene: -; j_gene: TRBJ1-1
CDR3aa: CAWSTGVGTGGGYTF; CDR3nt: TGTGCCTGGAGTACGGGAGTGGGGACAGGGGGTGGCTACACCTTC; abundance: many; v_gene: TRBV30; d_gene: TRBD1; j_gene: TRBJ1-2
CDR3aa: CSARRDGYEQYF; CDR3nt: TGCAGTGCTAGGCGGGATGGCTACGAGCAGTACTTC; abundance: -; v_gene: TRBV20-1; d_gene: -; j_gene: TRBJ2-7
CDR3aa: CASSYDRATYEQYF; CDR3nt: TGTGCCAGCAGTTACGACAGGGCCACCTACGAGCAGTACTTC; abundance: many; v_gene: TRBV6-6; d_gene: TRBD1; j_gene: TRBJ2-7
CDR3aa: CASSPTSGEGSYEQYF; CDR3nt: TGTGCCAGCAGCCCGACTAGCGGAGAGGGCTCCTACGAGCAGTACTTC; abundance: -; v_gene: TRBV13; d_gene: TRBD2; j_gene: TRBJ2-7
CDR3aa: CASSPRPDRVDEQYF; CDR3nt: TGTGCCAGCTCACCACGCCCGGACAGGGTCGACGAGCAGTACTTC; abundance: many; v_gene: TRBV18; d_gene: TRBD1; j_gene: TRBJ2-7
CDR3aa: CASSRYKAYEQYF; CDR3nt: TGTGCCAGCAGCCGGTACAAAGCCTACGAGCAGTACTTC; abundance: many; v_gene: TRBV7-2; d_gene: -; j_gene: TRBJ2-7
CDR3aa: CASSPRRLGANSPLHF; CDR3nt: TGTGCCAGCTCACCACGGCGGTTAGGGGCTAATTCACCCCTCCACTTT; abundance: few; v_gene: TRBV18; d_gene: -; j_gene: TRBJ1-6
CDR3aa: CASSLKGQGADYGYTF; CDR3nt: TGTGCCAGCAGTTTAAAGGGACAGGGGGCTGACTATGGCTACACCTTC; abundance: many; v_gene: TRBV12-3/TRBV12-4; d_gene: TRBD1; j_gene: TRBJ1-2